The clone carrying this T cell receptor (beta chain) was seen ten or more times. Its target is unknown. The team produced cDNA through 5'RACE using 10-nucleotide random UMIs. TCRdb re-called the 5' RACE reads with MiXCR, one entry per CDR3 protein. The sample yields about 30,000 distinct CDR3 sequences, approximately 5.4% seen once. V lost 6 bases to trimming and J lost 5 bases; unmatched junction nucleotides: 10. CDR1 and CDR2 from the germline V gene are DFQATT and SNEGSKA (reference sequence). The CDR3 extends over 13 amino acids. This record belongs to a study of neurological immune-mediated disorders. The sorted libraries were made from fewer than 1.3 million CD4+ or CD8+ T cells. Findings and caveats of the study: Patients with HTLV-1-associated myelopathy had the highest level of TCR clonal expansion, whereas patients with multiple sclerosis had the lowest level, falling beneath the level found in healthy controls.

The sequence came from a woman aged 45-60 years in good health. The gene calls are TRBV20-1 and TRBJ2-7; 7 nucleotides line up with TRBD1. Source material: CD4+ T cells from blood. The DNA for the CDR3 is TGCAGTGCCCCGCTTACAGGGGAAGACGAGCAGTACTTC. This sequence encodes CSAPLTGEDEQYF.